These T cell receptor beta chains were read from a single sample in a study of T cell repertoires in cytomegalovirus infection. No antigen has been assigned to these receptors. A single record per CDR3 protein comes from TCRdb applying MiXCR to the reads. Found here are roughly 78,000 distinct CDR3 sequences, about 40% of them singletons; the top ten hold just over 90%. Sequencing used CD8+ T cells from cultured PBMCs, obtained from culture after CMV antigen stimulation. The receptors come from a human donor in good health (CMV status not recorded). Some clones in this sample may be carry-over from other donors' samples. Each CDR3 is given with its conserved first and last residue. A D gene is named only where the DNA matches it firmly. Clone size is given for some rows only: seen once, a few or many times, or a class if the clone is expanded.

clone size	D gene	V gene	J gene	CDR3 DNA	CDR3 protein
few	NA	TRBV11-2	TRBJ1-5	TGTGCCAGCAGCTTAGCAGGGCTCAATCAGCCCCAGCATTTT	CASSLAGLNQPQHF
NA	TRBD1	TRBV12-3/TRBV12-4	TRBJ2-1	TGTGCCAGCAGTTTTAGGTTGGTGGGGACAGGGCGCGGGTCCTACAATGAGCAGTTCTTC	CASSFRLVGTGRGSYNEQFF
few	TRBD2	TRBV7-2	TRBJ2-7	TGTGCCAGCAGGGGGGGGAGCACCTACGAGCAGTACTTC	CASRGGSTYEQYF
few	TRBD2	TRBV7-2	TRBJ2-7	TGTGCCAGCAGCTTTCATAGCGGGGGTAGGTCCGAGCAGTACTTC	CASSFHSGGRSEQYF
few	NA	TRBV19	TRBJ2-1	TGTGCCAGTAGAATAGCTTCAACCCCCTACAATGAGCAGTTCTTC	CASRIASTPYNEQFF
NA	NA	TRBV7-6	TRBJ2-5	TGTGCCAGCAGCTTTCTCGAGAGGGTTCCCTGGGAGACCCAGTACTTC	CASSFLERVPWETQYF
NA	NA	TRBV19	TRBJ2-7	TGTGCCAGTAGTGCCGAGGGACGGACTCTCTACGAGCAGTACTTC	CASSAEGRTLYEQYF
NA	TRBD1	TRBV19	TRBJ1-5	TGTGCCAGTAGCGACCGGGACAGGGCTCGTCGTGGTGGCAATCAGCCCCAGCATTTT	CASSDRDRARRGGNQPQHF
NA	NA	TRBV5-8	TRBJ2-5	TGTGCCAGCAGCTTGGATAGTAGCGAAGTCCAAGAGACCCAGTACTTC	CASSLDSSEVQETQYF
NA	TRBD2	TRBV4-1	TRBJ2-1	TGCGCCACCGGGGGGCTAGCGGGGGGGCTTCGAGAAGAGCAGTTCTTC	CATGGLAGGLREEQFF
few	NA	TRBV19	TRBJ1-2	TGTGCCAGTATGCGGGGCATCGGGGGTCCAGACTATGGCTACACCTTC	CASMRGIGGPDYGYTF
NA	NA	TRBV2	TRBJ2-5	TGTGCCAGCAGTGAAGAAAGCGGAGGGGCGGAGACCCAGTACTTC	CASSEESGGAETQYF
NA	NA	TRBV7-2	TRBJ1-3	TGTGCCACCACCCTAACGTTCCTCTCTGGAAACACCATATATTTT	CATTLTFLSGNTIYF
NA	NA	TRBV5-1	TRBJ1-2	TGCGCCAGCAGACCCGAGGGCAGGTCTTACTATGGCTACACCTTC	CASRPEGRSYYGYTF
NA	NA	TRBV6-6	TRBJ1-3	TGTGCCAGCAGTCCCTTTCAGGGGGGAAACACCATATATTTT	CASSPFQGGNTIYF
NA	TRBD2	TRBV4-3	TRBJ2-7	TGCGCCAGCAGCCAAGTCCGGGAGGTCTACTACGAGCAGTACTTC	CASSQVREVYYEQYF
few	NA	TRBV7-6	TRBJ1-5	TGTGCCAGCAGCTTAGTATCGGGGCAGGACCACCATCAGCCCCAGCATTTT	CASSLVSGQDHHQPQHF
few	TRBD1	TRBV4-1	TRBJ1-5	TGCGCCAGCAGCCAACAAGACAGGGTTGGTCAGCCCCAGCATTTT	CASSQQDRVGQPQHF
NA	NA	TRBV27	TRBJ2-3	TGTGCCAGCAGTCCCTGGGGGCCCCCAGATACGCAGTATTTT	CASSPWGPPDTQYF
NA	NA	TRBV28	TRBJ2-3	TGTGCCAGCACTCCCCCGGAGCGGGTGCGCGGAGATACGCAGTATTTT	CASTPPERVRGDTQYF
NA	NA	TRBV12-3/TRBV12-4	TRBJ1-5	TGTGCCGGCAGTTTTCAGGGTACAGTTCAGCCCCAGCATTTT	CAGSFQGTVQPQHF
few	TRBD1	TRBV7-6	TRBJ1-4	TGTGCCAGCAGCACACAGGGGGTGAATGAAAAACTGTTTTTT	CASSTQGVNEKLFF
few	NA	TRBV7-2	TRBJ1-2	TGTGCCAGCAGCTTCGACATAACCAACTATGGCTACACCTTC	CASSFDITNYGYTF
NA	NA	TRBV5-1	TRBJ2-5	TGCGCCAGCAGCTTGGCCCAGTTCGTATCGGAGGAGACCCAGTACTTC	CASSLAQFVSEETQYF
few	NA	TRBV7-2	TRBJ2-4	TGTGCCAGCAGCTCAGGCGGGTTCCTAAACATTCAGTACTTC	CASSSGGFLNIQYF
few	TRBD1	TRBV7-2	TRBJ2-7	TGTGCCAGCAACAATGGGACAGTTTCCTACGAGCAGTACTTC	CASNNGTVSYEQYF
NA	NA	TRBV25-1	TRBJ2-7	TGTGCCAGCAGTGAATCTTCCTACGAGCAGTACTTC	CASSESSYEQYF
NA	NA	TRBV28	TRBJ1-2	TGTGCCAGCAGTTTTTTTTTGGGACGATCAGCTAACTATGGCTACACCTTC	CASSFFLGRSANYGYTF
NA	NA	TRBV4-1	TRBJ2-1	TGCGCCAGCACAACCGAGAGGGCTTCGTACAATGAGCAGTTCTTC	CASTTERASYNEQFF
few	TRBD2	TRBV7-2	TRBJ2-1	TGTGCCAGCAGCTTAGTGATCGTACTAGCGGGGGGGTATAATGAGCAGTTCTTC	CASSLVIVLAGGYNEQFF
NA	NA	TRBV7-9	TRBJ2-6	TGTGCCAAGCGTGAGGACACCAAAAGCTCTGGGGCCAACGTCCTGACTTTC	CAKREDTKSSGANVLTF
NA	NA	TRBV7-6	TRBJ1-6	TGTGCCAGCAGCTTAGGGGATAATTCACCCCTCCACTTT	CASSLGDNSPLHF
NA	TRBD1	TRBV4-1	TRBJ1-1	TGCGCCAGCAGCCAAGATATGAGACAGGGGTACGCTGAAGCTTTCTTT	CASSQDMRQGYAEAFF
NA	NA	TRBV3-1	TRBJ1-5	TGTGCCAGCAGCCAAGAGGGTACAGGGAGTGCGAATCAGCCCCAGCATTTT	CASSQEGTGSANQPQHF
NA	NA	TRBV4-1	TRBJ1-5	TGCGCCAGCAGCCCAAGACAGGACATCAATCAGCCCCAGCATTTT	CASSPRQDINQPQHF
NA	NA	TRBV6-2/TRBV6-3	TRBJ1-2	TGTGCCAGCAGTTTCGGACTGATCAATGGCTACACCTTC	CASSFGLINGYTF
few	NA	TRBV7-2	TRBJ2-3	TGTGCCAGCAGCTTCGCGGTTGATACGCAGTATTTT	CASSFAVDTQYF
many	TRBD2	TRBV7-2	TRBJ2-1	TGTGCCAGCAGCTTAATACTAGCGGGGAGTGAGCAGTTCTTC	CASSLILAGSEQFF
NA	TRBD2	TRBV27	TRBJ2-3	TGTGCCAGCAGTTTATACGGCAGTAGCGGGGGCACAGATACGCAGTATTTT	CASSLYGSSGGTDTQYF
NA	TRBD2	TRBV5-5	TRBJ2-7	TGTGCCAGCAGCATGCGGGGGTCCTCCTACGAGCAGTACTTC	CASSMRGSSYEQYF
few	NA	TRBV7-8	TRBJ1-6	TGTGCCAGCAGCTTAGAGCGGCTACCCTATAATTCACCCCTCCACTTT	CASSLERLPYNSPLHF
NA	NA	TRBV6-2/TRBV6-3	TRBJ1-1	TGTGCCAGCAGTCAAAACAGAGACACTGAAGCTTTCTTT	CASSQNRDTEAFF
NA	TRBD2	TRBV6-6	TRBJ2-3	TGTGCCAGCAGTCCCCTGGGACTAGCGGGGCGTAGCACAGATACGCAGTATTTT	CASSPLGLAGRSTDTQYF
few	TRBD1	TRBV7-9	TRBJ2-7	TGTGCCAGCAGCGGGGACAGGCGAACCTACGAGCAGTACTTC	CASSGDRRTYEQYF
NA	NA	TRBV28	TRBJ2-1	TGTGCCAGCACTCCGCAGGTTAGGATTTACAATGAGCAGTTCTTC	CASTPQVRIYNEQFF
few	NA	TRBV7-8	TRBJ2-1	TGTGCCAGCAGCTTAGGGACGGAGAGGGATGAGCAGTTCTTC	CASSLGTERDEQFF
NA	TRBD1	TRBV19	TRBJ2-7	TGTGCCAGTAGTATTCTTCCGGGACAGGGTTTAGCCTACGAGCAGTACTTC	CASSILPGQGLAYEQYF
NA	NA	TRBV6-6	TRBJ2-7	TGTGCCAGCAGGGACAGTAGCTACGAGCAGTACTTC	CASRDSSYEQYF
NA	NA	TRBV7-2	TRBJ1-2	TGTGCCAGCAGCTTCCCGGGACCGGGAACTAACTATGGCTACACCTTC	CASSFPGPGTNYGYTF
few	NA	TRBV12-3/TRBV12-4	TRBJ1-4	TGTGCCAGCAGTTTGGAACCTGAGGGAAAACTGTTTTTT	CASSLEPEGKLFF
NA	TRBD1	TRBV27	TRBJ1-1	TGTGCCAGCAGTCGCGGACAGGGTATTTTGGCTTTCTTT	CASSRGQGILAFF
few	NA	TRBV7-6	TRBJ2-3	TGTGCCAGCAGCTTAGACCAGGGATTCTTTGATACGCAGTATTTT	CASSLDQGFFDTQYF
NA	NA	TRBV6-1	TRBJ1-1	TGTGCCAGCAGTGAATGGGCCCTAGAGAACACTGAAGCTTTCTTT	CASSEWALENTEAFF
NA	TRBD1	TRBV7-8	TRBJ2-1	TGTGCCAGCAGCCCCCACCTGGGGACAGGCCTTTACAATGAGCAGTTCTTC	CASSPHLGTGLYNEQFF
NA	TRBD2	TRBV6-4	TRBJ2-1	TGTGCCAGCAGTGAATCCTCCGGGGCGGGGGGAAGTGAGCAGTTCTTC	CASSESSGAGGSEQFF